The 18 T cell receptor beta chains below were found in one sample sequenced in a study of blood T cell repertoires in COVID-19. Profiling relied on immunoSEQ multiplex PCR, and the TCRdb table lists in-frame clones only, not all of them. The sample gives 150,000 to 200,000 clones, approximately 86% of which show up once; under 7.5% is in the top ten. Source material: peripheral blood. The source is a man older than 75 with COVID-19, enrolled during active disease.

This clone was seen a few times. The V gene is TRBV4-1, the J gene TRBJ1-2, with 7 bases that match TRBD1. The V gene end was trimmed by 0 bases and the J gene end by 6 bases; junction bases not matched to a gene: 10. The length of the CDR3 is 16 residues. Germline CDR1 and CDR2: MGHRA and YSYEKL. CDR3 DNA: TGCGCCAGCAGCCAAGATGATTTGACAGGGCTAAATGGCTACACCTTC. It encodes CASSQDDLTGLNGYTF.

The chain employs TRBV9 and TRBJ2-1; 10 bases are shared with TRBD2. Trimming cost V 0 bases and J 4 bases; bases outside gene matches: 1. Germline V gives CDR1 SGDLS, CDR2 YYNGEE. This CDR3 contains 15 residues. This CDR3 reads CASSVVAGGYNEQFF. The CDR3 DNA follows: TGTGCCAGCAGCGTAGTAGCGGGGGGTTACAATGAGCAGTTCTTC.

This clone was seen more than once but under ten times. The rearrangement uses TRBV7-8 and TRBJ1-5, with D possibly TRBD1 on 5 matching bases. The CDR3 totals 16 residues. CDR1 SGHVS and CDR2 FQNEAQ come from the germline V gene. V was cut by 5 bases and J by 5 bases, with 19 bases left in between. CDR3 region: CASSDLGGDRYQPQHF. DNA of the CDR3: TGTGCCAGCAGCGACCTCGGAGGGGACCGTTATCAGCCCCAGCATTTT.

This clone was seen a single time. The CDR3: CASSYSGFTEAFF. The CDR3 nucleotides read TGTGCCAGCAGTTACAGCGGATTTACTGAAGCTTTCTTT. The rearrangement joins TRBV6-2 or TRBV6-3 to TRBJ1-1; no clear D. V gave up 2 bases and J gave up 5 bases, with 9 bases separating them. This CDR3 spans 13 amino acids. Per the germline V gene, CDR1 is MNHEY and CDR2 is SVGEGT.

This clone was counted only a few times. The V and J genes are TRBV7-2 and TRBJ2-1; 12 nucleotides align to TRBD2. The CDR3 is made up of 15 amino acids. CDR1 is SGHTA and CDR2 is FQGNSA in the germline V gene. With 5 bases clipped from V and 9 bases from J, the junction kept 8 bases outside the gene matches. The chain's CDR3 is CASSPSSGGATEQFF. The CDR3 nucleotides read TGTGCCAGCAGCCCCTCTAGCGGGGGGGCCACTGAGCAGTTCTTC.

The V and J genes are TRBV7-9 and TRBJ2-7, with a possible D match to TRBD2 (5 bases). Trimming removed 5 bases at V and 6 bases at J, with 11 bases between. Germline V lookup: CDR1 SEHNR, CDR2 FQNEAQ (reference sequence). The CDR3 extends over 12 amino acids. The CDR3 bases are TGTGCCAGCAGCCGAGAGGGAAGCGAGCAGTACTTC. Translation: CASSREGSEQYF.

The CDR3 here is CASSLRSSLQETQYF. The CDR3, as DNA: TGTGCCAGCAGCTTGCGGAGCAGCCTCCAAGAGACCCAGTACTTC. The chain carries TRBV5-8 and TRBJ2-5; D is undetermined. V was clipped by 1 base and J by 1 base, with 11 bases between them. The germline gives CDR1 SGHTS, CDR2 YDEGEE. CDR3 length: 15 residues. Using reference TRBV5-8 and TRBJ2-5 for the parts outside the CDR3, the full variable domain is EAGVTQSPTHLIKTRGQQATLRCSPISGHTSVYWYQQALGLGLQFLLWYDEGEERNRGNFPPRFSGRQFPNYSSELNVNALELEDSALYLCASSLRSSLQETQYFGPGTRLLVL.

Notes on this clone: The same CDR3 is also encoded by other DNA sequences in this sample. V is TRBV27 and J is TRBJ1-6; TRBD1 agrees at 8 bases. Per the germline V gene, CDR1 is MNHEY and CDR2 is SMNVEV (reference sequence). The V segment lost 5 bases and the J segment 6 bases; nucleotides outside the gene matches: 3. The CDR3 extends over 14 amino acids. This CDR3 reads CASSLGQGNSPLHF. CDR3 bases: TGTGCCAGCAGTCTAGGACAGGGTAATTCACCCCTCCACTTT.

This clone was counted a few times. The chain is built from TRBV7-3 and TRBJ1-4; the D gene is possibly TRBD1 (5 bases). V shed 2 bases and J shed 5 bases, with 12 bases lying between them. Germline V gene lookup returns CDR1 SGHTA and CDR2 FQGTGA. The length of the CDR3 is 15 residues. As DNA, the CDR3 is TGTGCCAGCAGCTTATCAGGGAACGGCAATGAAAAACTGTTTTTT. Its translation: CASSLSGNGNEKLFF.

V is TRBV7-9 and J is TRBJ1-4; D uncertain. CDR3 length equals 14 residues. Looked up from germline, CDR1 is SEHNR and CDR2 is FQNEAQ (reference sequence). V was cut by 2 bases and J by 8 bases, with 12 bases left in between. CDR3: CASSLLAEGEKLFF. The CDR3 DNA reads TGTGCCAGCAGCTTACTCGCCGAGGGCGAAAAACTGTTTTTT.

This chain connects TRBV7-7 to TRBJ2-2, with D perhaps TRBD1 (5 bases). Germline V CDR1 and CDR2: SSHAT, FNYEAQ (reference sequence). V shed 2 bases and J shed 3 bases, with 16 bases lying between them. The CDR3 is 17 residues long. The CDR3 nucleotides read TGTGCCAGCAGCTTACGGCCAGGGAAATTGGACACCGGGGAGCTGTTTTTT. This codes for CASSLRPGKLDTGELFF.

The chain has TRBV7-3 and TRBJ2-7, with 9 nucleotides matching TRBD1. CDR3 length: 15 amino acids. Germline assignment: CDR1 SGHTA and CDR2 FQGTGA. J gave up 7 bases and V 5 bases, and 12 bases lay outside the gene matches. CDR3 nucleotide sequence: TGTGCCAGCAGCGGCAGGACAGGGGTTAGTCATGAGCAGTACTTC. Translating it yields CASSGRTGVSHEQYF.

The chain couples TRBV19 to TRBJ1-6; 9 bases are shared with TRBD1. The junction had 3 bases not matched to a gene; V was cut back by 3 bases and J by 3 bases. CDR1 and CDR2 (germline): LNHDA, SQIVND (reference sequence). This CDR3 is 16 amino acids long. CDR3 nucleotides: TGTGCCAGTAGTATCGGGACAGGGATCTATAATTCACCCCTCCACTTT. Translation gives CASSIGTGIYNSPLHF.

The CDR3 protein is CASSLWGSGGRQETQYF. The CDR3 DNA reads as TGCGCCAGCAGCTTGTGGGGTAGCGGGGGGCGGCAAGAGACCCAGTACTTC. This chain links TRBV5-1 with TRBJ2-5, with TRBD2 matching 10 bases. The ends lost 1 base at V and 2 bases at J; junction bases unmatched: 8. The CDR3 sequence is 17 residues long. CDR1 SGHRS and CDR2 YFSETQ come from the germline V gene.

J is TRBJ1-3 and V is TRBV3-1 (or the pseudogene TRBV3-2), with D uncertain. V gave up 2 bases and J gave up 4 bases, with 9 bases separating them. The germline V gene has CDR1 LGHDT and CDR2 YNNKEL (reference sequence). The CDR3 contains 14 residues. CDR3 DNA sequence: TGTGCCAGCAGCCAATTGCCACAGGGAAACACCATATATTTT. Translation gives CASSQLPQGNTIYF.

The CDR3, as DNA: TGTGCCAGCAGCCAAGATCCCTCCGAATACAGGGGAAACACCATATATTTT. This encodes CASSQDPSEYRGNTIYF. The gene calls are TRBV4-2 and TRBJ1-3, with a weak D call TRBD1 (5 bases). Trimming took off 0 bases at V and 4 bases at J, with 16 bases between the two ends. Germline V gene data show CDR1 as LGHNA and CDR2 as YNFKEQ. The CDR3 is made up of 17 amino acids.

This clone was detected a few times. The rearrangement links TRBV5-6 to TRBJ1-3, with D perhaps matching TRBD1 (6 bases). With 4 bases removed from V and 0 bases from J, the gap between germline ends came to 14 bases. The CDR3 loop spans 16 amino acids. CDR1 is SGHDT and CDR2 is YYEEEE in the germline V gene. This CDR3 reads CASSGGHLSSGNTIYF. The CDR3 DNA sequence: TGTGCCAGCAGCGGGGGACACTTGAGCTCTGGAAACACCATATATTTT.

The chain couples TRBV6-2 or TRBV6-3 to TRBJ2-5; 11 bases align to TRBD2. Germline V lookup: CDR1 MNHEY, CDR2 SVGEGT. The V segment lost 2 bases and the J segment 2 bases; nucleotides outside the gene matches: 7. This CDR3 is built from 17 residues. CDR3 bases: TGTGCCAGCAGTTACCCGCTAGCGGGGGGCCCACAAGAGACCCAGTACTTC. Encoded protein: CASSYPLAGGPQETQYF.